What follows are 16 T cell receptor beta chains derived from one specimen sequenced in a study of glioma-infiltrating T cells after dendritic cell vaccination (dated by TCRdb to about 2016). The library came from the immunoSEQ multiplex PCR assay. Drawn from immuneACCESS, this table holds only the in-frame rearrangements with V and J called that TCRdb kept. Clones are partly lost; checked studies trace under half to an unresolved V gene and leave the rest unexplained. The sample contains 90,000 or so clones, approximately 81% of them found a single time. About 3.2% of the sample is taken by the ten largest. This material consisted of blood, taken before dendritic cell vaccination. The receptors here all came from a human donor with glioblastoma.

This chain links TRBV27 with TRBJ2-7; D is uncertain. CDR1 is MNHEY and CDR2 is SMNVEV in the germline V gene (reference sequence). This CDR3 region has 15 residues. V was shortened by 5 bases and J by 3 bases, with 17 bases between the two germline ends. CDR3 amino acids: CASSPLGGPRYEQYF. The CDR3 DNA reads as TGTGCCAGCAGTCCCCTCGGCGGCCCACGCTACGAGCAGTACTTC.

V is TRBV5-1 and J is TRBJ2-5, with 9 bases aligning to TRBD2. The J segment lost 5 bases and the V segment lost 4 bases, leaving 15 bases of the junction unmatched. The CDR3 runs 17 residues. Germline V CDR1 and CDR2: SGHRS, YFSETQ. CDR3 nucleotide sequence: TGCGCCAGCAGCCTCTCGGAGGGTAGCGGGGGTGTGGAGACCCAGTACTTC. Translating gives CASSLSEGSGGVETQYF. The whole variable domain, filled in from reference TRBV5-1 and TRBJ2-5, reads KAGVTQTPRYLIKTRGQQVTLSCSPISGHRSVSWYQQTPGQGLQFLFEYFSETQRNKGNFPGRFSGRQFSNSRSEMNVSTLELGDSALYLCASSLSEGSGGVETQYFGPGTRLLVL.

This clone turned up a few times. For the CDR3, the DNA is TGTGCCAGCAGCCCCAGGAAGGTGGAGAACACTGAAGCTTTCTTT. This sequence encodes CASSPRKVENTEAFF. V and J are TRBV7-9 and TRBJ1-1; D not certain. Trimming shortened V by 5 bases and J by 1 base, and 14 bases separated the two germline ends. The V gene's germline CDR1 is SEHNR and CDR2 FQNEAQ (reference sequence). The length of the CDR3 is 15 residues.

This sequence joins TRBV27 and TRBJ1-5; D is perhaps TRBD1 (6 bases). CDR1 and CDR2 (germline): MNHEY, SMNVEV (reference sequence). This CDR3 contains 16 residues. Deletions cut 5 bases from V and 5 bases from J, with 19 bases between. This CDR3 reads CASSPTGTLWDQPQHF. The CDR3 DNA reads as TGTGCCAGCAGTCCCACAGGGACCCTGTGGGATCAGCCCCAGCATTTT.

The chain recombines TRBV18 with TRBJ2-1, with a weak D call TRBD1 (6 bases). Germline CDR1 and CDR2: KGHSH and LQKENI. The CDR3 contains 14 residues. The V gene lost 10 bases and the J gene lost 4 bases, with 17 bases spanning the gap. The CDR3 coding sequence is TGTGCCACTCACCGGGACACCGCATACAATGAGCAGTTCTTC. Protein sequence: CATHRDTAYNEQFF.

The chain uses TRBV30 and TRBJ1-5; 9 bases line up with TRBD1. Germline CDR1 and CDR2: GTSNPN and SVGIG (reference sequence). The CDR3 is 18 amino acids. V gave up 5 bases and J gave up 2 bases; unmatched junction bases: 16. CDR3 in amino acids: CAWRKKGTGYDGNQPQHF. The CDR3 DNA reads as TGTGCCTGGCGAAAAAAAGGGACAGGGTACGATGGCAATCAGCCCCAGCATTTT. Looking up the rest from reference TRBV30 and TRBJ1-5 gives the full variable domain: SQTIHQWPATLVQPVGSPLSLECTVEGTSNPNLYWYRQAAGRGLQLLFYSVGIGQISSEVPQNLSASRPQDRQFILSSKKLLLSDSGFYLCAWRKKGTGYDGNQPQHFGDGTRLSIL.

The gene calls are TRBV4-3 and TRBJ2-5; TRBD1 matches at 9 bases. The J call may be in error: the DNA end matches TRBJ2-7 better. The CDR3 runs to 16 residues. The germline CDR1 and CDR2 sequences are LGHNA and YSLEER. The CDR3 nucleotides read TGCGCCAGCAGCCAAGAAGGGGGACAGGGTATAGGCGAGCAGTACTTC. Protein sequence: CASSQEGGQGIGEQYF.

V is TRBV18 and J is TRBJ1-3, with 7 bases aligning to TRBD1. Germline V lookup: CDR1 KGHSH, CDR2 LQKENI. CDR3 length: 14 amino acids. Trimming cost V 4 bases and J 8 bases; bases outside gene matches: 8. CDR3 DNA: TGTGCCAGCTCACAGCTGAGGGGGCAGGACACCATATATTTT. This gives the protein CASSQLRGQDTIYF.

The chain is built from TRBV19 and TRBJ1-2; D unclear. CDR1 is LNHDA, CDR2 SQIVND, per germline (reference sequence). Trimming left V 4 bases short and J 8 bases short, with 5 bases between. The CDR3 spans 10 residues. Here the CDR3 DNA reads TGTGCCAGTAGTAGGAGAGGCTACACCTTC. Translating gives CASSRRGYTF.

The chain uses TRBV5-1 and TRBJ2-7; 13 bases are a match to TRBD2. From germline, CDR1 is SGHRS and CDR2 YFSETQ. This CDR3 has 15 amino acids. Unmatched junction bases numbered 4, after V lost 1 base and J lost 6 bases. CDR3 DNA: TGCGCCAGCAGCTTGCCCGGACTAGCGGGAGTCGAGCAGTACTTC. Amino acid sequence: CASSLPGLAGVEQYF.

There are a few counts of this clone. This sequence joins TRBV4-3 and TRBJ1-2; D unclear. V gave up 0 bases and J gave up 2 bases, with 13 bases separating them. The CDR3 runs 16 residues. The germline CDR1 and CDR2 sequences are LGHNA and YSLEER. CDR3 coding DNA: TGCGCCAGCAGCCAAGAAAAGTACGGAGGGAACTATGGCTACACCTTC. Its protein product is CASSQEKYGGNYGYTF.

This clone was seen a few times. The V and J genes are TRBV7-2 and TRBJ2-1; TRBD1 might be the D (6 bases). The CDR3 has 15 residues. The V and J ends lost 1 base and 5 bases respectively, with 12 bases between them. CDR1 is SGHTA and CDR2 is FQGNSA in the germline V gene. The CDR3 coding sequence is TGTGCCAGCAGCTTAGGAGGGGGACGAAACAATGAGCAGTTCTTC. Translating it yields CASSLGGGRNNEQFF.

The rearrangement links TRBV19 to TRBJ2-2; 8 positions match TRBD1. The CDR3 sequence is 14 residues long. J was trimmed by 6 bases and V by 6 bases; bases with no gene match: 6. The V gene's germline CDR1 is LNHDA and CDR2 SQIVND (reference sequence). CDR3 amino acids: CASRQGANPGELFF. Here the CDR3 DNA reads TGTGCCAGTAGGCAGGGGGCAAACCCCGGGGAGCTGTTTTTT.

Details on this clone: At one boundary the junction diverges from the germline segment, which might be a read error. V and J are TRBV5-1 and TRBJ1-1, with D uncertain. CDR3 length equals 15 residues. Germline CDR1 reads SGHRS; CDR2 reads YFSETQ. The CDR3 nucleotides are TGCGCCAGCAACTTGGGAGCTACCGTGAACACTGAAGCTTTCTTT. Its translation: CASNLGATVNTEAFF.

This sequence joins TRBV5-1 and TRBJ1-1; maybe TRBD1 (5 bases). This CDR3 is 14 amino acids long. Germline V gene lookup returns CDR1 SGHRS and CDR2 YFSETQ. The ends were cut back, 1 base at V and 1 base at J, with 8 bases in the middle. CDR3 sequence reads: CASSLTTGNTEAFF. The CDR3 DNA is TGCGCCAGCAGCTTGACAACAGGGAACACTGAAGCTTTCTTT.

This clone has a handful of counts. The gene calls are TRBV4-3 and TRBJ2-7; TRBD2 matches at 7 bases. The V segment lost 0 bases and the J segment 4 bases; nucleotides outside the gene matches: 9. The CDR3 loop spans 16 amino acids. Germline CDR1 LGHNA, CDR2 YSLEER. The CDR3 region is CASSQESWQGGYEQYF. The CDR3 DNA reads TGCGCCAGCAGCCAAGAGTCATGGCAGGGAGGGTACGAGCAGTACTTC.